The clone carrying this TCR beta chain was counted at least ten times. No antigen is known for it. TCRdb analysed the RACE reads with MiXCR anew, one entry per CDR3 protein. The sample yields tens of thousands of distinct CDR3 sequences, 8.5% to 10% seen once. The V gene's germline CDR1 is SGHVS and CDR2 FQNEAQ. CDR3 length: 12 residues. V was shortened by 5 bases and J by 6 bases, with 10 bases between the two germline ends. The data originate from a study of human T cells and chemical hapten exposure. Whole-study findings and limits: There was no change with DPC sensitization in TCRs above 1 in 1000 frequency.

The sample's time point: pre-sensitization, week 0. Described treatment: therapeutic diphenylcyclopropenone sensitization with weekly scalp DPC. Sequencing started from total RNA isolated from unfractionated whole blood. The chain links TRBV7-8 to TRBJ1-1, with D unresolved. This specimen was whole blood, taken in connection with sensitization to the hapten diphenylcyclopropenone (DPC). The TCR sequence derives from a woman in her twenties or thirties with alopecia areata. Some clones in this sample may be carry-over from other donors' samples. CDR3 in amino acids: CASSVSWSEAFF. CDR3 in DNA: TGTGCCAGCAGCGTGTCGTGGTCTGAAGCTTTCTTT. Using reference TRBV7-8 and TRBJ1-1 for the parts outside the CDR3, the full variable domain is GAGVSQSPRYKVAKRGQDVALRCDPISGHVSLFWYQQALGQGPEFLTYFQNEAQLDKSGLPSDRFFAERPEGSVSTLKIQRTQQEDSAVYLCASSVSWSEAFFGQGTRLTVV.